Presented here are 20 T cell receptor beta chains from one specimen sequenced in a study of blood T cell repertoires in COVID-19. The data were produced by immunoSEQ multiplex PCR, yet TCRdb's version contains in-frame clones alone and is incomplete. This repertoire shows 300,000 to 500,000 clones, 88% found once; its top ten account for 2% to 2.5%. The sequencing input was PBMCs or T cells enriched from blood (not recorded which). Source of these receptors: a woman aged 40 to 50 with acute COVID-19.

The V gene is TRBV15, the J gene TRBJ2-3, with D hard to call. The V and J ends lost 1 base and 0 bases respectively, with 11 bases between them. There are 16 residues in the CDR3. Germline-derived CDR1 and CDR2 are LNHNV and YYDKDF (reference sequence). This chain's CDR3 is CATSRVRAASTDTQYF. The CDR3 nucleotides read TGTGCCACCAGCAGAGTCCGCGCCGCTAGCACAGATACGCAGTATTTT.

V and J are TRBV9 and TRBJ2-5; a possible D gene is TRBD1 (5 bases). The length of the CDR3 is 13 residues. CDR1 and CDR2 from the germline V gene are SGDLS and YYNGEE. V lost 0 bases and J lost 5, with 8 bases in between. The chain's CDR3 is CASSVAGSETQYF. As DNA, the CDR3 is TGTGCCAGCAGCGTAGCAGGGTCGGAGACCCAGTACTTC.

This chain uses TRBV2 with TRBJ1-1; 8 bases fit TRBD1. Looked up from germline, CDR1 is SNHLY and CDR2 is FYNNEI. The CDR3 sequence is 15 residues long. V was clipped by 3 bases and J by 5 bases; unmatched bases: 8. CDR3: CASSEGTGGLTEAFF. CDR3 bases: TGTGCCAGCAGTGAGGGAACAGGGGGACTTACTGAAGCTTTCTTT.

The CDR3 loop reads CASSAGEETQYF. The CDR3 nucleotides are TGCGCCAGCAGCGCGGGGGAGGAGACCCAGTACTTC. The chain employs TRBV5-1 and TRBJ2-5, with 7 positions matching TRBD2. The length of the CDR3 is 12 residues. CDR1 is SGHRS and CDR2 is YFSETQ in the germline V gene. V lost 4 bases, J lost 5 bases, and 2 bases stayed unmatched. The whole variable domain, filled in from reference TRBV5-1 and TRBJ2-5, reads KAGVTQTPRYLIKTRGQQVTLSCSPISGHRSVSWYQQTPGQGLQFLFEYFSETQRNKGNFPGRFSGRQFSNSRSEMNVSTLELGDSALYLCASSAGEETQYFGPGTRLLVL.

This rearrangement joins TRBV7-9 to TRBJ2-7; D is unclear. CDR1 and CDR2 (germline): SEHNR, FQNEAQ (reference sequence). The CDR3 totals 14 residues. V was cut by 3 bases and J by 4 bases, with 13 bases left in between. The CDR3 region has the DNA TGTGCCAGCAGCTTGAGAGACACAACTTACGAGCAGTACTTC. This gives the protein CASSLRDTTYEQYF.

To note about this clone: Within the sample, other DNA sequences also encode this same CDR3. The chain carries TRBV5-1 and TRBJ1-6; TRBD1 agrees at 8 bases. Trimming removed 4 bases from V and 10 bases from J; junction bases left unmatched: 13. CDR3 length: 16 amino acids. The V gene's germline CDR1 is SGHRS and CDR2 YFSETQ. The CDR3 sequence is CASSPGVGQGNSPLHF. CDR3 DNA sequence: TGCGCCAGCAGCCCCGGCGTCGGACAGGGAAACTCACCCCTCCACTTT.

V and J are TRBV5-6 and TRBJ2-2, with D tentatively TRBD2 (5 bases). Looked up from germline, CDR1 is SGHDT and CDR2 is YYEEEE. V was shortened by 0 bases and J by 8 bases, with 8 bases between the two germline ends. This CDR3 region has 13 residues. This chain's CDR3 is CASSLVRGGELFF. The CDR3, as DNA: TGTGCCAGCAGCTTGGTCCGAGGGGGGGAGCTGTTTTTT.

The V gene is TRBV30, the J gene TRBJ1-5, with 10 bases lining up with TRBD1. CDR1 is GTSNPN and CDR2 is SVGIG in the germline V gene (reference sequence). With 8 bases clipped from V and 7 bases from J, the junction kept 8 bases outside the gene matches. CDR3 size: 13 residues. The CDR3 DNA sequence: TGTGCCACCTCCGGGACAGGGGTGCAGCCCCAGCATTTT. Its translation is CATSGTGVQPQHF.

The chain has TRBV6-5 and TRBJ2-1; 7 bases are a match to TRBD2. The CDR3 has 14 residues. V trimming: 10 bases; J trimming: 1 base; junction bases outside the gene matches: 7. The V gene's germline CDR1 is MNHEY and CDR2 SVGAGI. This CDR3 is CATYSGGSYNEQFF. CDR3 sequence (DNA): TGTGCCACCTATTCCGGGGGGTCCTACAATGAGCAGTTCTTC.

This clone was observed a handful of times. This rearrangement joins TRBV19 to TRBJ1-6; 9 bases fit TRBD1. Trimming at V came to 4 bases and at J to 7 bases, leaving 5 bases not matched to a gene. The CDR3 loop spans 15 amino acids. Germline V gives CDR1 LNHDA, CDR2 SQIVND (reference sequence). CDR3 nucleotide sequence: TGTGCCAGTAGTACCGGACAGGGGCGGAATTCACCCCTCCACTTT. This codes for CASSTGQGRNSPLHF.

In DNA form, the CDR3 reads TGCAGCGTTGCTTTGGTAGCGGGGGAGCAGTACTTC. Protein sequence: CSVALVAGEQYF. The gene calls are TRBV29-1 and TRBJ2-7; 8 nucleotides align to TRBD2. This CDR3 comprises 12 residues. Per the germline V gene, CDR1 is SQVTM and CDR2 is ANQGSEA. Unmatched junction bases numbered 6, after V lost 4 bases and J lost 7 bases.

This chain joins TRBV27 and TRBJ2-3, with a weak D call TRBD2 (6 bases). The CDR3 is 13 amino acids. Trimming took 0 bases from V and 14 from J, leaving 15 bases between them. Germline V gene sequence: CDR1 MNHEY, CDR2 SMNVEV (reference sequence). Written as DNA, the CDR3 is TGTGCCAGCAGTTTATCGGGTGGGGGGTTCCGGTATTTT. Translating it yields CASSLSGGGFRYF.

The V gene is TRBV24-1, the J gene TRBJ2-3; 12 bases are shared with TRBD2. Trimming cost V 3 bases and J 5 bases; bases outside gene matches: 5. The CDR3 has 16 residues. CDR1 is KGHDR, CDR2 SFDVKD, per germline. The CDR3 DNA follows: TGTGCCACCAGTGATCTGACTAGCGGGGGTATAGATACGCAGTATTTT. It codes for CATSDLTSGGIDTQYF.

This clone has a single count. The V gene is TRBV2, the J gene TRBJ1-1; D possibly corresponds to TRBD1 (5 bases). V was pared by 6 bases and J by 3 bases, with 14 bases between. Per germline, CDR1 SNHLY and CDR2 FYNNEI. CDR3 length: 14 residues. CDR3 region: CASSAQGADTEAFF. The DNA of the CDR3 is TGTGCCAGCAGCGCCCAGGGCGCGGACACTGAAGCTTTCTTT.

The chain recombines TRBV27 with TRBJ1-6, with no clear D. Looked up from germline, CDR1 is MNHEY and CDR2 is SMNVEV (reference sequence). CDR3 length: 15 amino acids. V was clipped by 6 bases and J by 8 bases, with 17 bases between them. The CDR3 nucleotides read TGTGCCAGCAGAATGAGCGGTCGCCCCTATTCACCCCTCCACTTT. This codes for CASRMSGRPYSPLHF.

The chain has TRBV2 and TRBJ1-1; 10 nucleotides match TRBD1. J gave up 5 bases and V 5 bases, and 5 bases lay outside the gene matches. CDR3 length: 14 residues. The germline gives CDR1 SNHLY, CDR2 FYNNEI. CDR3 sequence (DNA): TGTGCCAGCAGTCGTGTGGGACAGGGGACTGAAGCTTTCTTT. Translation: CASSRVGQGTEAFF.

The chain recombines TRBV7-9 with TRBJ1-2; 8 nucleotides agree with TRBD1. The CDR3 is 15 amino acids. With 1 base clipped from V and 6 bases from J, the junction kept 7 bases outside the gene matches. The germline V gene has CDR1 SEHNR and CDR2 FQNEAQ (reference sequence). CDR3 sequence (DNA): TGTGCCAGCAGCTTAGTGGCAGGGGGCGCCGATGGCTACACCTTC. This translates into CASSLVAGGADGYTF.

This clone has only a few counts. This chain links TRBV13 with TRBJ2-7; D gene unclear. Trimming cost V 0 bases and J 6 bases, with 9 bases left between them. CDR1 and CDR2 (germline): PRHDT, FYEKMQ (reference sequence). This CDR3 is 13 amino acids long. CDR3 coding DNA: TGTGCCAGCAGCTTAGGTCGGTACGGCGAGCAGTACTTC. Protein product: CASSLGRYGEQYF.

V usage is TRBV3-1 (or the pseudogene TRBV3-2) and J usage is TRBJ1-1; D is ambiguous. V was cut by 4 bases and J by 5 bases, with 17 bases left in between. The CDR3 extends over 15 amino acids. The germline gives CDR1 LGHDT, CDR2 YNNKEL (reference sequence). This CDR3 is CASSPYRVQRTEAFF. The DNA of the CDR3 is TGTGCCAGCAGCCCCTACCGGGTCCAACGGACTGAAGCTTTCTTT.

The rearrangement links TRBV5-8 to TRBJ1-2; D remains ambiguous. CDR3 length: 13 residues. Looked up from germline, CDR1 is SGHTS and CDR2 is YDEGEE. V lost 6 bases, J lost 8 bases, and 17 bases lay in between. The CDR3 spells CASKVSTGGGYTF. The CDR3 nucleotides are TGTGCCAGCAAGGTTTCGACGGGAGGCGGCTACACCTTC.